These 20 T cell receptor beta chains were all obtained from the same sample, sequenced in a study of CXCR3-negative and CXCR3-positive naive CD8 T cells. Libraries were UMI-labeled 5' RACE TRB cDNA. TCRdb derives one entry per CDR3 protein from the 5' RACE reads, leaving out DNA. The sample has 48,000 or so distinct CDR3 sequences. What was sequenced was memory CD8+ T cells from blood. These receptors originate from a human donor in good health. Some clones in this sample may be carry-over from other donors' samples.

The gene calls are TRBV10-3 and TRBJ2-3. Per germline, CDR1 ENHRY and CDR2 SYGVKD. The CDR3 loop spans 15 amino acids. The CDR3 spells CAISESLANTDTQYF.

This sequence joins TRBV5-1 and TRBJ2-5; TCRdb calls TRBD2, which cannot be checked without DNA. The CDR3 has 16 amino acids. Germline values: CDR1 SGHRS, CDR2 YFSETQ. The CDR3 is CASSTRPGTPKETQYF.

Its frequency marks this clonotype as large. V usage is TRBV9 and J usage is TRBJ1-6. This CDR3 comprises 16 residues. Germline V CDR1 and CDR2: SGDLS, YYNGEE. The CDR3 sequence is CASSVASSALNSPLHF. The full variable domain, completed using reference TRBV9 and TRBJ1-6, is DSGVTQTPKHLITATGQRVTLRCSPRSGDLSVYWYQQSLDQGLQFLIQYYNGEERAKGNILERFSAQQFPDLHSELNLSSLELGDSALYFCASSVASSALNSPLHFGNGTRLTVT.

The V and J genes are TRBV2 and TRBJ1-1. Germline assignment: CDR1 SNHLY and CDR2 FYNNEI. The CDR3 contains 15 residues. The CDR3 here is CASSDVTQSRTEAFF.

This chain uses TRBV12-3 or TRBV12-4 with TRBJ2-1; there is no DNA to check the TCRdb D call of TRBD1. CDR3 length: 13 amino acids. The CDR3 region is CASSFGGANEQFF.

J is TRBJ2-5 and V is TRBV28; TCRdb calls TRBD1, which cannot be checked without DNA. CDR3 length: 16 residues. Germline V gene lookup returns CDR1 MDHEN and CDR2 SYDVKM. The CDR3 protein is CASSLSAGTPQETQYF.

This chain links TRBV28 with TRBJ2-2; no DNA is available, so the TRBD2 call from TCRdb remains unchecked. From germline, CDR1 is MDHEN and CDR2 SYDVKM. The CDR3 runs to 16 residues. CDR3 sequence reads: CASNFPSGPNTGELFF.

The V call is TRBV6-2 or TRBV6-3, the J call TRBJ2-7; TCRdb's D call of TRBD1 is untestable without DNA. Germline V gene data show CDR1 as MNHEY and CDR2 as SVGEGT. This CDR3 has 14 amino acids. CDR3 protein: CASSKPGPTYEQYF.

This rearrangement joins TRBV4-1 to TRBJ2-7. Germline CDR1 reads MGHRA; CDR2 reads YSYEKL. This CDR3 comprises 14 residues. The chain's CDR3 is CASSQELTGYEQYF.

This CDR3 is CASSTEAPYEQYF. The genes are TRBV27 and TRBJ2-7; TCRdb returns TRBD2, unconfirmable since there is no DNA. This CDR3 spans 13 amino acids. Looked up from germline, CDR1 is MNHEY and CDR2 is SMNVEV (reference sequence).

This clonotype ranks as medium-sized in terms of frequency. The V and J genes are TRBV6-4 and TRBJ2-1; TCRdb's D call, TRBD2, is unchecked because there is no DNA. Germline CDR1 MRHNA, CDR2 SNTAGT. The CDR3 has 14 amino acids. The CDR3 loop is CASSDSAGGNEQFF.

The V and J genes are TRBV14 and TRBJ1-1; there is no DNA to check the TCRdb D call of TRBD1. Germline lookup yields CDR1 SGHDN and CDR2 FVKESK. This CDR3 has 15 residues. This CDR3 reads CASSQEGVPNTEAFF.

V gene TRBV28 combines with J gene TRBJ2-3; TCRdb picks TRBD1, but there is no DNA to check that call. Germline CDR1 and CDR2: MDHEN and SYDVKM. The CDR3 is 16 residues long. CDR3 sequence reads: CASSGILGTGADTQYF.

The J gene is TRBJ2-1, the V gene TRBV12-3 or TRBV12-4; the D gene TCRdb calls, TRBD2, cannot be checked with no DNA. The CDR3 runs 15 residues. CDR3 region: CASSLGGTGWNEQFF.

The V call is TRBV29-1, the J call TRBJ1-2; TCRdb reports TRBD1, a call that lacks DNA to check it against. The germline CDR1 and CDR2 sequences are SQVTM and ANQGSEA. The CDR3 has 13 residues. Here the CDR3 reads CSVGGGAEYGYTF.

The rearrangement joins TRBV28 to TRBJ2-7. This CDR3 contains 13 residues. CDR1 and CDR2 (germline): MDHEN, SYDVKM. The CDR3 is CASVAGPSYEQYF.

This rearrangement joins TRBV7-9 to TRBJ1-1. Germline values: CDR1 SEHNR, CDR2 FQNEAQ (reference sequence). This CDR3 has 12 residues. The CDR3: CASSLIPDKAFF.

V and J are TRBV20-1 and TRBJ2-3; absent DNA, TCRdb's TRBD2 call cannot be checked. Per the germline V gene, CDR1 is DFQATT and CDR2 is SNEGSKA (reference sequence). There are 14 residues in the CDR3. CDR3 amino acids: CSAVTSGATDTQYF.

The V and J genes are TRBV10-3 and TRBJ2-3. Germline values: CDR1 ENHRY, CDR2 SYGVKD. CDR3 length: 14 amino acids. The CDR3 loop is CAISEVEITDTQYF.

This chain links TRBV4-1 with TRBJ2-6. Germline V gene sequence: CDR1 MGHRA, CDR2 YSYEKL. The CDR3 consists of 16 residues. The CDR3 sequence is CASSQEGLGGANVLTF.